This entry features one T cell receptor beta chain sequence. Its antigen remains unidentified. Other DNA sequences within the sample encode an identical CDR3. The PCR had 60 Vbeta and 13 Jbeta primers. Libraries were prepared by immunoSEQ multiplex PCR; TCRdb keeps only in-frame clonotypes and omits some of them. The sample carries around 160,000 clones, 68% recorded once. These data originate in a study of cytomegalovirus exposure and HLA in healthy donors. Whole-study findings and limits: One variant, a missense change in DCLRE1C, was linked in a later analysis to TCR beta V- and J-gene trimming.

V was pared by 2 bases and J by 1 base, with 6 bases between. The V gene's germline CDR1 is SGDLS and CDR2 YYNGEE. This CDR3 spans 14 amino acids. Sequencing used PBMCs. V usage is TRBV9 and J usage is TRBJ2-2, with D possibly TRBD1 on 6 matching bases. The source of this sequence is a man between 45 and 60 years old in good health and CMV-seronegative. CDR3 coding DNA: TGTGCCAGCAGCGTGGGACAGAACACCGGGGAGCTGTTTTTT. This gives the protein CASSVGQNTGELFF.